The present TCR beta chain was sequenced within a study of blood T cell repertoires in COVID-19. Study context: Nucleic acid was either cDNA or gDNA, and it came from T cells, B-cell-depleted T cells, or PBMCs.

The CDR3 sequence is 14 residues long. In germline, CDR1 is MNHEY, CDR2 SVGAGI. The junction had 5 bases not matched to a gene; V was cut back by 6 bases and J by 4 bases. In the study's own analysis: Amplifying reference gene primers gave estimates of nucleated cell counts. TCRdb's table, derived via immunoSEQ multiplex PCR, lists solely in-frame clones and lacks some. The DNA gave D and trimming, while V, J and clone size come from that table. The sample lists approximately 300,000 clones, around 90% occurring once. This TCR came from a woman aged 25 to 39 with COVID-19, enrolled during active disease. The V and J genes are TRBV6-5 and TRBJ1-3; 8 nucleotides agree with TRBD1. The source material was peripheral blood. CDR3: CASRPTGGGNTIYF. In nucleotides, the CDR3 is TGTGCCAGCAGACCCACAGGGGGAGGAAACACCATATATTTT.